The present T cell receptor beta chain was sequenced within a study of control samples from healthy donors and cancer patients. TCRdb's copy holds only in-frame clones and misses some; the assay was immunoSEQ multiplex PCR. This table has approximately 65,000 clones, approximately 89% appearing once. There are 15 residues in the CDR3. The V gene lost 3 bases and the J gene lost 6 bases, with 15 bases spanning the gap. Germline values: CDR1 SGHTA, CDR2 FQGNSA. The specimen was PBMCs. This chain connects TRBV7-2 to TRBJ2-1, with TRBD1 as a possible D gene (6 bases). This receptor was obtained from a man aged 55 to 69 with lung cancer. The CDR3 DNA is TGTGCCAGCAGCTTTAGAAAACAGGGCGGCAATGAGCAGTTCTTC. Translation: CASSFRKQGGNEQFF.